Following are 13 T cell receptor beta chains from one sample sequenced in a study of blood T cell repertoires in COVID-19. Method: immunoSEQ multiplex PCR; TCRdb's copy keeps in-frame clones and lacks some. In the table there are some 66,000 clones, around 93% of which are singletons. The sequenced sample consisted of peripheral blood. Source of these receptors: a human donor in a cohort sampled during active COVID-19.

CDR3 nucleotide sequence: TGTGCCAGCTCGACCAACTGGGGACAAGCCTACGAGCAGTACTTC. Translating it yields CASSTNWGQAYEQYF. The chain recombines TRBV7-2 with TRBJ2-7, with D tentatively TRBD1 (6 bases). This CDR3 spans 15 amino acids. Between the trimmed V and J ends, which lost 8 bases and 2 bases, there was a span of 19 bases. CDR1 is SGHTA, CDR2 FQGNSA, per germline.

The CDR3 nucleotides read TGTGCCAGCAGCCAAGATCTTGTGAGGCCTCAGAACACTGAAGCTTTCTTT. This gives the protein CASSQDLVRPQNTEAFF. The gene calls are TRBV14 and TRBJ1-1; D is unclear. From germline, CDR1 is SGHDN and CDR2 FVKESK. The CDR3 has 17 amino acids. V lost 0 bases and J 1 base, leaving 15 bases between the germline ends.

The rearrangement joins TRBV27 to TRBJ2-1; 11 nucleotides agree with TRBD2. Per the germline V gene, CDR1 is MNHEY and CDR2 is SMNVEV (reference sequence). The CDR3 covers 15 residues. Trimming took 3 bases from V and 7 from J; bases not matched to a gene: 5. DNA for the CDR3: TGTGCCAGCAGTTTCGCACTAGCGGGAGTTAATGAGCAGTTCTTC. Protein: CASSFALAGVNEQFF.

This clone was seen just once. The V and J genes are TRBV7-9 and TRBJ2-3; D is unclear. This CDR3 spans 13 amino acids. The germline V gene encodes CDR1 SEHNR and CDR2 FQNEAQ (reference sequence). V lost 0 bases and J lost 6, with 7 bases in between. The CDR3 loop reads CASSLAAQDTQYF. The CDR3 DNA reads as TGTGCCAGCAGCTTAGCGGCCCAGGATACGCAGTATTTT.

The CDR3 DNA follows: TGTGCCAGCTCACCTCGGGGACAGGGTGAAGGTCAGCCCCAGCATTTT. Translated: CASSPRGQGEGQPQHF. The rearrangement links TRBV18 to TRBJ1-5, with 9 bases lining up with TRBD1. Trimming cost V 3 bases and J 6 bases; bases outside gene matches: 9. CDR3 length: 16 amino acids. Germline lookup yields CDR1 KGHSH and CDR2 LQKENI.

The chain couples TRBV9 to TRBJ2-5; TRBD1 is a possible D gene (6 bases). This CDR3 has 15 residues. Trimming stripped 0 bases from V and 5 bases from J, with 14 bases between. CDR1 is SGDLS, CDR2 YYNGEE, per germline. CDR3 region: CASSVGGGVWETQYF. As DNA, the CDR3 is TGTGCCAGCAGCGTAGGAGGGGGTGTTTGGGAGACCCAGTACTTC.

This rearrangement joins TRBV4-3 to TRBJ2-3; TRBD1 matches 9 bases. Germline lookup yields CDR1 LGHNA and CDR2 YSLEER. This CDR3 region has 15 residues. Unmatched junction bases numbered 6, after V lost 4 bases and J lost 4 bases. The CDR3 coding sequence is TGCGCCAGCAGCCGGACAGGGGACCGGGCAGATACGCAGTATTTT. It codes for CASSRTGDRADTQYF.

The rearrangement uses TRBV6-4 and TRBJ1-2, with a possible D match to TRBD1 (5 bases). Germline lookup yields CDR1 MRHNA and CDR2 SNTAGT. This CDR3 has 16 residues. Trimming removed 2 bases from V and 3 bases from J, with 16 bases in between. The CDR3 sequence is CASSDPVERGDYGYTF. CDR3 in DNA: TGTGCCAGCAGTGACCCCGTTGAAAGGGGTGACTATGGCTACACCTTC.

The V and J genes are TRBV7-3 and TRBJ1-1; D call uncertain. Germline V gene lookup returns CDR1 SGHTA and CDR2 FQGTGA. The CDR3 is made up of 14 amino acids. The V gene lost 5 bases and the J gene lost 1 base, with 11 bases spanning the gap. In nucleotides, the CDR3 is TGTGCCAGCAGCCTTCATGGCAAGAACACTGAAGCTTTCTTT. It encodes CASSLHGKNTEAFF.

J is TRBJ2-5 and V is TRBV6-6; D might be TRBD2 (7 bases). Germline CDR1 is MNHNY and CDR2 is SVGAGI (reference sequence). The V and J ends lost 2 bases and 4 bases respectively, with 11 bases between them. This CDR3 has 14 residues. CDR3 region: CASSYRGGGETQYF. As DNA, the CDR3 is TGTGCCAGCAGTTACCGGGGAGGGGGAGAGACCCAGTACTTC.

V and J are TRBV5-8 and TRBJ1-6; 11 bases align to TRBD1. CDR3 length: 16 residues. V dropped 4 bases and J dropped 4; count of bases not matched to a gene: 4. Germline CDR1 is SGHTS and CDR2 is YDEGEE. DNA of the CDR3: TGTGCCAGCAGCCCCGGGACAGGGGGATATAATTCACCCCTCCACTTT. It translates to CASSPGTGGYNSPLHF. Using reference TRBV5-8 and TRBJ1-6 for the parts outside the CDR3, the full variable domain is EAGVTQSPTHLIKTRGQQATLRCSPISGHTSVYWYQQALGLGLQFLLWYDEGEERNRGNFPPRFSGRQFPNYSSELNVNALELEDSALYLCASSPGTGGYNSPLHFGNGTRLTVT.

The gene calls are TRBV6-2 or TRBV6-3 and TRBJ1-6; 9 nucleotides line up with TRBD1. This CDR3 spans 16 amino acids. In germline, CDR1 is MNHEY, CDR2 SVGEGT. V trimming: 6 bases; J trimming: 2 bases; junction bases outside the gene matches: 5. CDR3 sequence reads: CASSLGQGTYNSPLHF. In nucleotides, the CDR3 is TGTGCCAGCAGCCTCGGACAGGGGACCTATAATTCACCCCTCCACTTT.

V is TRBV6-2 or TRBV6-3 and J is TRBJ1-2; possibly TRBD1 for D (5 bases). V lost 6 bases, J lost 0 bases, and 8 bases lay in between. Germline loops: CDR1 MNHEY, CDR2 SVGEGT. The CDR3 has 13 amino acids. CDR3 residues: CASSDRANYGYTF. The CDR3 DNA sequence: TGTGCCAGCAGCGACAGAGCTAACTATGGCTACACCTTC.